This T cell receptor beta chain was recorded in a study of post-analysis software for immune sequencing data (dated by TCRdb to 2013 to 2016). About the study as a whole: The recorded disease courses included relapsing-remitting, secondary progressive and progressive-relapsing multiple sclerosis, and some patients had no subtype annotation. The patient repertoires were compared against roughly 12 previously published healthy control repertoires obtained from donors aged about 6 to 26 years. A subset of samples was prepared in parallel using single-end sample barcoding, then pooled and co-amplified after Illumina adapter ligation. Broader findings and caveats from the paper: Normalized Chao1 diversity was significantly lower in multiple sclerosis patients than controls, suggesting substantial peripheral T-cell clonal expansion. Direct clustering with F measure showed strong co-clustering of samples prepared in the same batch, prompting a batch-effect correction. The control group was slightly older than the multiple sclerosis patient group. Patients showed significantly higher frequencies than controls for about 5 TRBV segments, among them TRBV5-6, TRBV5-1 and TRBV20-1.

To demonstrate the VDJtools post-analysis software, TCR beta repertoires were profiled from the peripheral blood of about 13 young patients with multiple sclerosis. Multiple sclerosis patients were children and adolescents aged roughly 6 to 15 years. Libraries were made using PCR. Instrument on record: Illumina HiSeq 2500. To reduce PCR and sequencing biases, unique molecular identifiers were built into the TCR beta cDNA libraries. Every 1 to 10 million input T cells yielded approximately 500,000 cDNA molecules, meaning each molecule approximated one T cell. The same protocol used for the earlier healthy control dataset was applied to prepare and sequence the patient libraries. Samples belonging to the same batch were prepared together, multiplexed and sequenced on a shared HiSeq lane. In the source study's methods: Raw barcoded reads were processed with MIGEC, discarding single-read molecular identifier groups before consensus assembly and CDR3 extraction. VDJtools was used for post-analysis of the clonotype tables, with diversity normalized by down-sampling every dataset to the smallest sample size. In repertoire overlap clustering, CDR3 amino acid sequences, but not nucleotide sequences, were matched to correct batch-related cross-sample contamination. TCRdb reprocessed the public reads (quality trimming at Q25 with fastp, clone calling with MiXCR) and kept in-frame beta chains. Each CDR3 protein appears once, grouped with its most common genes and DNA. Here the V and J calls rest on TCRdb's processing, not on the authors' analysis. The sample includes roughly 410,000 distinct CDR3 sequences, with roughly 35% observed a single time. The top ten constitute about an eighth of the sample.

A note on this clonotype: This receptor's antigen is unknown. Qualities for individual bases were not recorded, and no much larger clone is one base off.

CDR1 and CDR2 are drawn from the germline V gene (reference sequence): DFQATT, SNEGSKA. The CDR3 holds 9 amino acids from the cysteine to the phenylalanine. This entry keeps only the CDR3 DNA: 27 bases, framed from base 1. The sequencing sample was made of blood. The chain is made from TRBV20-1 and TRBJ2-7, with no confident D gene call. TRBJ2-5 explains the end of the DNA better; the J call may be wrong. The sequence was obtained from a girl aged 10-17 years with multiple sclerosis. The nucleotide sequence reads as follows: TGCAGTGCGTACGCGACCCAGTACTTC. This is translated as CSAYATQYF.